A single sample gave rise to the 6 T cell receptor beta chains below, sequenced in a study of blood T cell repertoires in COVID-19. Only in-frame clones appear in the TCRdb table, and some are missing; sequencing was by immunoSEQ multiplex PCR. The sample carries more than 200,000 clones, roughly 80% recorded once. The sample was peripheral blood. The receptors originated from an elderly woman with acute or convalescent COVID-19.

In this sample, this clone turned up a few times. This chain joins TRBV5-1 and TRBJ2-1; 11 bases agree with TRBD1. The CDR3 is 17 amino acids. Trimming cost V 3 bases and J 3 bases; bases outside gene matches: 8. The germline V gene has CDR1 SGHRS and CDR2 YFSETQ. The CDR3 DNA sequence: TGCGCCAGCAGCTCCCTACCGGGACAGGGGGTCTACAATGAGCAGTTCTTC. It yields the protein CASSSLPGQGVYNEQFF.

This clone was found a few times. At the DNA level, this CDR3 is encoded by other sequences in the same sample as well. This chain uses TRBV18 with TRBJ1-2; perhaps TRBD1 as D (6 bases). Trimming removed 3 bases from V and 3 bases from J, with 8 bases in between. Germline V gene lookup returns CDR1 KGHSH and CDR2 LQKENI. This CDR3 comprises 13 residues. CDR3 sequence reads: CASSPGGDYGYTF. In DNA, the CDR3 is TGTGCCAGCTCACCTGGGGGCGACTATGGCTACACCTTC.

The chain combines TRBV7-9 with TRBJ1-3; no clear D gene. V gave up 3 bases and J gave up 3 bases, with 9 bases separating them. The CDR3 sequence is 14 residues long. The germline V gene has CDR1 SEHNR and CDR2 FQNEAQ (reference sequence). CDR3 sequence reads: CASSFSGVGNTIYF. The CDR3 DNA sequence: TGTGCCAGCAGCTTTTCGGGAGTTGGAAACACCATATATTTT.

The chain links TRBV6-1 to TRBJ1-1; 8 bases are shared with TRBD1. Losses at the gene ends were 3 bases for V and 4 bases for J; bases not matched to a gene: 4. This CDR3 region has 14 residues. Germline CDR1 is MNHNS and CDR2 is SASEGT. CDR3 DNA sequence: TGTGCCAGCAGTGAGGACAGGGTGAGCACTGAAGCTTTCTTT. Translation: CASSEDRVSTEAFF.

DNA for the CDR3: TGTGCCAGCAGTCGAGGAGCGGGGGGGCGTGGGGAGCTGTTTTTT. Its protein is CASSRGAGGRGELFF. The rearrangement links TRBV6-5 to TRBJ2-2, with 10 nucleotides matching TRBD2. The J segment lost 8 bases and the V segment lost 5 bases, leaving 8 bases of the junction unmatched. The CDR3 loop spans 15 amino acids. Germline loops: CDR1 MNHEY, CDR2 SVGAGI.

The chain carries TRBV7-9 and TRBJ2-7; D is unresolved. The CDR3 has 16 residues. V was clipped by 5 bases and J by 0 bases, with 17 bases between them. Germline lookup yields CDR1 SEHNR and CDR2 FQNEAQ (reference sequence). The CDR3 loop is CASSPPSAASSYEQYF. CDR3 sequence (DNA): TGTGCCAGCAGCCCTCCATCCGCGGCAAGCTCCTACGAGCAGTACTTC.